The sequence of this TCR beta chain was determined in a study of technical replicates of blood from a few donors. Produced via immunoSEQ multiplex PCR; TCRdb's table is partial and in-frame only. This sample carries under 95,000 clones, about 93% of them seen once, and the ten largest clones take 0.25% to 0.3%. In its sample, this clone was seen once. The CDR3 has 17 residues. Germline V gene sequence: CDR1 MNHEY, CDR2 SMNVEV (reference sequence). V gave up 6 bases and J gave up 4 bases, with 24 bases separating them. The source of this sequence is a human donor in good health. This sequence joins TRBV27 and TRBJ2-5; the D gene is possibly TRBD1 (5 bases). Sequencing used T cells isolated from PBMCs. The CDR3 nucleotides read TGTGCCAGCAGCATCGACAGATACAGCTCTAGGGGAGAGACCCAGTACTTC. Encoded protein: CASSIDRYSSRGETQYF.